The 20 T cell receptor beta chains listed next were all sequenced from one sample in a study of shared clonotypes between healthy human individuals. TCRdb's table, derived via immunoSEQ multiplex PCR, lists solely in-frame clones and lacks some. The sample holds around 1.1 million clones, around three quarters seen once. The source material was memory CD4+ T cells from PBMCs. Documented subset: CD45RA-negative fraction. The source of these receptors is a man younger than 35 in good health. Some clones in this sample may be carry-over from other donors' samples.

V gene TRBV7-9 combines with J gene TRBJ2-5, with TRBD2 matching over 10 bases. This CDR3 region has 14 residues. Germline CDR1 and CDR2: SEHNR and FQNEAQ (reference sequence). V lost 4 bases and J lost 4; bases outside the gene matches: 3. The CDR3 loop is CASSSIAGGETQYF. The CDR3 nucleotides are TGTGCCAGCAGCTCAATAGCGGGAGGAGAGACCCAGTACTTC. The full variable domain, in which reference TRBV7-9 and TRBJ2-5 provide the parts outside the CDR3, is DTGVSQNPRHKITKRGQNVTFRCDPISEHNRLYWYRQTLGQGPEFLTYFQNEAQLEKSRLLSDRFSAERPKGSFSTLEIQRTEQGDSAMYLCASSSIAGGETQYFGPGTRLLVL.

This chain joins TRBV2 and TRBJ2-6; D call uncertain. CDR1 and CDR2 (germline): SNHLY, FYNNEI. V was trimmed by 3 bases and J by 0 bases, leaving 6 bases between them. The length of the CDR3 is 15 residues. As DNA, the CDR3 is TGTGCCAGCAGTGACCAGTTCTCTGGGGCCAACGTCCTGACTTTC. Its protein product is CASSDQFSGANVLTF.

The CDR3 DNA is TGTGCCAGCAACCCCCAGTGGGGGGGAGGGCCATCCACAGATACGCAGTATTTT. Its protein product is CASNPQWGGGPSTDTQYF. This sequence joins TRBV6-8 and TRBJ2-3, with 7 nucleotides matching TRBD2. Looked up from germline, CDR1 is MNHGY and CDR2 is SAAAGT. J lost 2 bases, V lost 7 bases, and 18 bases had no gene match. The length of the CDR3 is 18 residues.

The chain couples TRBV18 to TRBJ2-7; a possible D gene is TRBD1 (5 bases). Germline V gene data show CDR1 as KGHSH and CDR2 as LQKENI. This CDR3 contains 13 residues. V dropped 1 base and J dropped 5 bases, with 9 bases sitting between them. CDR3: CASSPRGQDEQYF. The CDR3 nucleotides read TGTGCCAGCTCACCACGGGGCCAGGACGAGCAGTACTTC.

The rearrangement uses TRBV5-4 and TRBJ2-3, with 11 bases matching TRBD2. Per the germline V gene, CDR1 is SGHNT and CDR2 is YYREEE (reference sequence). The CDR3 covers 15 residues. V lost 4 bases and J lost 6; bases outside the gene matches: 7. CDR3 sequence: CASSPTSGSMDTQYF. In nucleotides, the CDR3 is TGTGCCAGCAGCCCTACTAGCGGGAGTATGGATACGCAGTATTTT.

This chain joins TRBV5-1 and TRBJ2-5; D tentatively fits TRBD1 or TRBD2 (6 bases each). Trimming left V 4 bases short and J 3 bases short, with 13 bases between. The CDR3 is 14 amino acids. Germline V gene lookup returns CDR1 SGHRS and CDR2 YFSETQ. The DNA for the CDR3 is TGCGCCAGCAGCGGGGGGCTAGCGAAAGAGACCCAGTACTTC. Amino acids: CASSGGLAKETQYF.

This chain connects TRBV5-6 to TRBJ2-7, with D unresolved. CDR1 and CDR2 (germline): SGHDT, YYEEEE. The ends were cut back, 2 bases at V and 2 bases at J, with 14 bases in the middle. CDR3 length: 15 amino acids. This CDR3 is CASSLWQRAPYEQYF. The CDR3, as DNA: TGTGCCAGCAGCTTATGGCAAAGAGCTCCCTACGAGCAGTACTTC. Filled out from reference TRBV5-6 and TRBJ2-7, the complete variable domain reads DAGVTQSPTHLIKTRGQQVTLRCSPKSGHDTVSWYQQALGQGPQFIFQYYEEEERQRGNFPDRFSGHQFPNYSSELNVNALLLGDSALYLCASSLWQRAPYEQYFGPGTRLTVT.

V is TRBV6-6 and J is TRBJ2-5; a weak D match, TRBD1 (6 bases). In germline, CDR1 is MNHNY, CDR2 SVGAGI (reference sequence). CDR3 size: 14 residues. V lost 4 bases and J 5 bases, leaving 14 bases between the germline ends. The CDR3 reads CASSSQTGGETQYF. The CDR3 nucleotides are TGTGCCAGCAGTTCCCAGACAGGTGGGGAGACCCAGTACTTC.

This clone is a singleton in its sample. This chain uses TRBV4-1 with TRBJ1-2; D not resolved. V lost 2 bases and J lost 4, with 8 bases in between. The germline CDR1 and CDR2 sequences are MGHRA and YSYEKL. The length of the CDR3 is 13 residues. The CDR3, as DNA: TGCGCCAGCAGCCAATCGGCACGCTATGGCTACACCTTC. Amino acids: CASSQSARYGYTF.

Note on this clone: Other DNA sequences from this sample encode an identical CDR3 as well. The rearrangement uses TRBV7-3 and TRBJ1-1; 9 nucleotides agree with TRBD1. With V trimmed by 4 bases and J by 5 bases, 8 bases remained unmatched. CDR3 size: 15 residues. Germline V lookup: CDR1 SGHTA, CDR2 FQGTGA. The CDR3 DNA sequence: TGTGCCAGCAGCTCAACCGGGACAGGGAATACTGAAGCTTTCTTT. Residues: CASSSTGTGNTEAFF.

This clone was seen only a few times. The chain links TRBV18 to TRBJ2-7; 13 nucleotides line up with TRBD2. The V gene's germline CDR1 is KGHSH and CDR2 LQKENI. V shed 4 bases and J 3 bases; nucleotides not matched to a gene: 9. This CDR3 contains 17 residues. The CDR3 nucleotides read TGTGCCAGCTCACGAGCGGGACTAGCGGGACCTAACTACGAGCAGTACTTC. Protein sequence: CASSRAGLAGPNYEQYF.

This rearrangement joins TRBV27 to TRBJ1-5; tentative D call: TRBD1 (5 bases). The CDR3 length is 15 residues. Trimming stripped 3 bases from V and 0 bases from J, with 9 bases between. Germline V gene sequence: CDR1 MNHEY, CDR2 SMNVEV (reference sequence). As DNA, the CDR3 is TGTGCCAGCAGTTTTGACAGATATAGCAATCAGCCCCAGCATTTT. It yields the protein CASSFDRYSNQPQHF.

CDR3 coding DNA: TGTGCCAGCAGCCGAGGAACCGGCGAGCAGTACTTC. Translating it yields CASSRGTGEQYF. This chain joins TRBV7-9 and TRBJ2-7; D is unclear. V lost 5 bases and J lost 6, with 11 bases in between. Germline CDR1 is SEHNR and CDR2 is FQNEAQ (reference sequence). The CDR3 is 12 amino acids.

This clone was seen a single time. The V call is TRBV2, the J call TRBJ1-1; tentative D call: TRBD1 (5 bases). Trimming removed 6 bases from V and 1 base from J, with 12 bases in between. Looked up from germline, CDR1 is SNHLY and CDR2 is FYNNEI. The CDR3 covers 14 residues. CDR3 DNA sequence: TGTGCCAGCAGAAGGGACGGTGAGAACACTGAAGCTTTCTTT. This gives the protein CASRRDGENTEAFF.

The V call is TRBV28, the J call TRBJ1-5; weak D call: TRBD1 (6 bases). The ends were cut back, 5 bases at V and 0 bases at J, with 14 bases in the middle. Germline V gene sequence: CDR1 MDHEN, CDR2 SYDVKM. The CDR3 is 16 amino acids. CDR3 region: CASSPPNRDSNQPQHF. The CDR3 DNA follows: TGTGCCAGCAGTCCGCCTAACAGGGATAGCAATCAGCCCCAGCATTTT.

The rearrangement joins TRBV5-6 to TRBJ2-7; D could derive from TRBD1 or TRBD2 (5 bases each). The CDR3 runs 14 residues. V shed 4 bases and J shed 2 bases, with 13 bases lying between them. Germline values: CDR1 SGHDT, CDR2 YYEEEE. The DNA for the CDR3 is TGTGCCAGCAGCAGAGGGACGTCGACCTACGAGCAGTACTTC. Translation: CASSRGTSTYEQYF. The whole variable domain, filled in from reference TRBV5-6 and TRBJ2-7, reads DAGVTQSPTHLIKTRGQQVTLRCSPKSGHDTVSWYQQALGQGPQFIFQYYEEEERQRGNFPDRFSGHQFPNYSSELNVNALLLGDSALYLCASSRGTSTYEQYFGPGTRLTVT.

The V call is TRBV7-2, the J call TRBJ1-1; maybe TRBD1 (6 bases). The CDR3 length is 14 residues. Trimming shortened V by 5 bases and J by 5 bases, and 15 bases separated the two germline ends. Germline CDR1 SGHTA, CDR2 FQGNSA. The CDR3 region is CASSPQGMWTEAFF. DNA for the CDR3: TGTGCCAGCAGCCCCCAGGGGATGTGGACTGAAGCTTTCTTT.

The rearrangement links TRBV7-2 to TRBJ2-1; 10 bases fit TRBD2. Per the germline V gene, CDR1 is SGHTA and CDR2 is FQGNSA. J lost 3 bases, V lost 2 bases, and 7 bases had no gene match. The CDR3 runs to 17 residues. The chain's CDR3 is CASSLTFIAGGYNEQFF. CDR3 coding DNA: TGTGCCAGCAGCTTAACTTTTATAGCGGGAGGCTACAATGAGCAGTTCTTC.

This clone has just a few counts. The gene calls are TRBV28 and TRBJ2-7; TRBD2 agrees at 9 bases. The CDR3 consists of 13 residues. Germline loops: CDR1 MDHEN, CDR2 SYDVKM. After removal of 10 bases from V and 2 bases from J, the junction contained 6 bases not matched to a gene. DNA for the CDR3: TGTGCCACCGTGACTAGCGGAACCTACGAGCAGTACTTC. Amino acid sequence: CATVTSGTYEQYF.

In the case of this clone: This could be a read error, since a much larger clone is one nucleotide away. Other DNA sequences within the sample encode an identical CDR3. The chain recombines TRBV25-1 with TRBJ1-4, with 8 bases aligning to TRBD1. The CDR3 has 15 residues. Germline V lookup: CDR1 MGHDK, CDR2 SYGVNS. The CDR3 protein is CASSEYTGGNEKLFF. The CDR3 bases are TGCGCCAGCAGTGAATATACAGGGGGAAATGAAAAACTGTTTTTT.